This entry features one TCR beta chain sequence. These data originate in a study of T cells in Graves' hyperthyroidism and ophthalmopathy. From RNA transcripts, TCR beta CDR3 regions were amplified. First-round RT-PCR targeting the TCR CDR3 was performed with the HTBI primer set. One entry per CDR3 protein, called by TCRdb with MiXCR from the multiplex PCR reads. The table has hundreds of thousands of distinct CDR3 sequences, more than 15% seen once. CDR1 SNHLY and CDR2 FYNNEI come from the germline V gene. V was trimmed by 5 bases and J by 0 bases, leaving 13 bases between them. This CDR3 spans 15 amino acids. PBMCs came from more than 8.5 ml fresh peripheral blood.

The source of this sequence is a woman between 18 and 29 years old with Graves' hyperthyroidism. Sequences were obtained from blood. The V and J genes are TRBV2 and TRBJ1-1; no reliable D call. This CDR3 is CASSNVWELNTEAFF. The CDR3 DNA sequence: TGTGCCAGCAGTAACGTGTGGGAATTGAACACTGAAGCTTTCTTT.